This T cell receptor (beta chain) derives from a study of molecular identifiers for immune sequencing clone quantification. It was with previously described methods and listed TCR primers that bulk TCR libraries were made. MiXCR was run by TCRdb on the PCR reads, yielding one entry per CDR3 protein. The sample includes under 650,000 distinct CDR3 sequences, just under 20% seen only once; the top ten take around 0.9%. Study observations and caveats: Sizes of clones that are highly expanded could be underestimated (if identical TCR molecules share a barcode). Over 98% of effector molecules, but under 1% in naive cells, were held by clones with more than 20 RNA copies.

Note on this clonotype: The antigen remains unidentified.

Material for sequencing was naive CD8+ T cells from blood, with Jurkat cell RNA spiked in. Subset of the sample: FACS-sorted CD8+CD4-CCR7+CD45RA+ naive T cells. The receptor was isolated from a human donor in good health. Some libraries in this study had Jurkat cell RNA spiked in.

CDR3 amino acids: CASRQGWNTEAFF. The CDR3 DNA reads as TGTGCCAGCAGACAGGGGTGGAACACTGAAGCTTTCTTT. The rearrangement links TRBV12-3 or TRBV12-4 to TRBJ1-1; TRBD1 matches at 7 bases. Trimming cost V 6 bases and J 1 base; bases outside gene matches: 2. The CDR3 contains 13 residues.